Many counts were recorded for the clone carrying this T cell receptor (beta chain). The antigen is not known. Next came a second PCR, run for roughly 6 to 11 cycles, which used a sample-barcoded 5' primer along with a J-beta primer mix. Using its own MiXCR run on the 5' RACE reads, TCRdb lists one record per CDR3 protein. The table includes around 1,500,000 distinct CDR3 sequences, roughly 30% detected once. These data are taken from a study of blood T cells in healthy people across ages. Study outcomes and limitations: Naive CD4+ cell counts and diversity both ran higher in long-lived than in aged donors. Age brought a roughly linear fall in TCR beta diversity measured per million T cells.

The sequence came from a young woman in good health. The sample taken for sequencing was blood.

CDR3 sequence: CSARDGQGAGNEQFF. The CDR3 DNA sequence: TGCAGTGCTAGAGACGGACAGGGGGCAGGGAATGAGCAGTTCTTC. The genes are TRBV20-1 and TRBJ2-1; 11 bases match TRBD1. The CDR3 length is 15 residues. In germline, CDR1 is DFQATT, CDR2 SNEGSKA (reference sequence). V trimming: 0 bases; J trimming: 7 bases; junction bases outside the gene matches: 5.